A selection of T cell receptor beta chains follows, all from one sample in a study of spatial heterogeneity in lung cancer. Each CDR3 protein gets one entry after TCRdb re-called the 5' RACE reads with MiXCR. The repertoire consists of 7,000 to 9,500 distinct CDR3 sequences, with roughly 5.5% occurring once and the leading ten covering 24%. Sequences were derived from lung tumor tissue, sampled at surgery. The source of these receptors is a female donor with early-stage non-small cell lung cancer. CDR3s include the opening cysteine and the closing phenylalanine or tryptophan. Fields, in order: V gene, J gene, CDR3 protein.

v_gene: TRBV20-1
j_gene: TRBJ2-5
CDR3aa: CSASSQYGIETQYF

v_gene: TRBV4-3
j_gene: TRBJ1-1
CDR3aa: CASSPEIGRTEAFF

v_gene: TRBV3-1
j_gene: TRBJ2-7
CDR3aa: CASSQDLYEQYF

v_gene: TRBV29-1
j_gene: TRBJ2-3
CDR3aa: CSVGTKTGGTQYF

v_gene: TRBV7-2
j_gene: TRBJ2-7
CDR3aa: CASSLDGTGVYEQYF

v_gene: TRBV11-1
j_gene: TRBJ2-7
CDR3aa: CASSAGRVRSYEQYF

v_gene: TRBV5-4
j_gene: TRBJ1-1
CDR3aa: CASSLRFSEAFF

v_gene: TRBV18
j_gene: TRBJ2-6
CDR3aa: CASSSRGANVLTF

v_gene: TRBV5-5
j_gene: TRBJ2-1
CDR3aa: CASSLTFNEQFF

v_gene: TRBV18
j_gene: TRBJ1-5
CDR3aa: CASSPRQGGKQPQHF

v_gene: TRBV7-2
j_gene: TRBJ1-4
CDR3aa: CASSQSTNEKLFF

v_gene: TRBV7-7
j_gene: TRBJ2-2
CDR3aa: CASSYGYTGELFF

v_gene: TRBV6-6
j_gene: TRBJ2-6
CDR3aa: CASSSGQGVSGANVLTF

v_gene: TRBV27
j_gene: TRBJ1-1
CDR3aa: CASSLGTGRAFF

v_gene: TRBV12-3/TRBV12-4
j_gene: TRBJ2-1
CDR3aa: CASSLGSGERNEQFF

v_gene: TRBV4-2
j_gene: TRBJ2-7
CDR3aa: CASSQDTGGARSEQYF

v_gene: TRBV7-9
j_gene: TRBJ1-2
CDR3aa: CASSPETYGYTF

v_gene: TRBV5-1
j_gene: TRBJ1-1
CDR3aa: CASSFRRGDTEAFF

v_gene: TRBV20-1
j_gene: TRBJ1-5
CDR3aa: CSAPDGGVPNQPQHF

v_gene: TRBV6-2/TRBV6-3
j_gene: TRBJ2-3
CDR3aa: CASEGPPGDTQYF

v_gene: TRBV7-9
j_gene: TRBJ2-7
CDR3aa: CASSLGGYYEQYF